What follows are 14 T cell receptor beta chains derived from one specimen sequenced in a study of blood T cell repertoires in COVID-19. Assay: immunoSEQ multiplex PCR; the TCRdb copy retains only in-frame clones and omits some. Counted here are more than 110,000 clones, around three quarters occurring once; the ten biggest clones make up over 10%. The sample taken for sequencing was peripheral blood. Receptors were obtained from a man at least 80 years old with acute or convalescent COVID-19.

J is TRBJ2-7 and V is TRBV6-1, with D possibly TRBD2 on 5 matching bases. The germline V and J ends were trimmed by 2 bases and 3 bases, with 8 bases remaining between them. Germline CDR1 reads MNHNS; CDR2 reads SASEGT. The CDR3 is 13 residues long. The CDR3 sequence: CASSEQGSYEQYF. The CDR3 bases are TGTGCCAGCAGTGAACAAGGGAGCTACGAGCAGTACTTC.

The V and J genes are TRBV2 and TRBJ2-5, with D maybe TRBD2 (5 bases). V shed 7 bases and J shed 2 bases, with 11 bases lying between them. The CDR3 totals 13 residues. Germline values: CDR1 SNHLY, CDR2 FYNNEI. CDR3 nucleotides: TGTGCCAGCAAGAGGGCGTCACAAGAGACCCAGTACTTC. Encoded protein: CASKRASQETQYF.

This chain links TRBV19 with TRBJ2-3, with 7 nucleotides matching TRBD1. CDR1 LNHDA and CDR2 SQIVND come from the germline V gene (reference sequence). The CDR3 consists of 17 residues. V trimming: 3 bases; J trimming: 3 bases; junction bases outside the gene matches: 12. DNA of the CDR3: TGTGCCAGTAGTATTCGGCAGGGGGTGACGGGAACAGATACGCAGTATTTT. Translated: CASSIRQGVTGTDTQYF.

The chain combines TRBV5-4 with TRBJ2-7; D perhaps matches TRBD2 (5 bases). CDR1 and CDR2 from the germline V gene are SGHNT and YYREEE (reference sequence). V lost 2 bases, J lost 6 bases, and 12 bases lay in between. The CDR3 is 13 residues long. CDR3 bases: TGTGCCAGCAGCTTTAGGACGGCGGGCGAGCAGTACTTC. This encodes CASSFRTAGEQYF.

The chain combines TRBV11-2 with TRBJ1-3; TRBD1 agrees at 8 bases. Germline values: CDR1 SGHAT, CDR2 FQNNGV. CDR3 length equals 15 residues. V lost 3 bases, J lost 2 bases, and 3 bases stayed unmatched. Here the CDR3 DNA reads TGTGCCAGCAGCTTCTCAGGGGGCGCTGGAAACACCATATATTTT. It translates to CASSFSGGAGNTIYF.

Regarding this clone: The same CDR3 can be traced to other DNA sequences in this sample. The chain links TRBV7-6 to TRBJ2-7; TRBD1 matches 10 bases. Germline CDR1 is SGHVS and CDR2 is FNYEAQ. V shed 5 bases, J shed 4 bases, and the junction held 5 bases outside the gene matches. This CDR3 region has 14 residues. The CDR3 sequence is CASSLRDRGYEQYF. The DNA of the CDR3 is TGTGCCAGCAGCCTCCGGGACAGGGGTTACGAGCAGTACTTC.

The rearrangement links TRBV27 to TRBJ2-1; TRBD2 matches 9 bases. Germline V CDR1 and CDR2: MNHEY, SMNVEV (reference sequence). The CDR3 length is 15 residues. The V and J ends lost 1 base and 6 bases, in that order; junction bases with no gene match: 4. The CDR3 loop reads CASSLWLAGPNEQFF. Written as DNA, the CDR3 is TGTGCCAGCAGTTTATGGCTAGCGGGGCCCAATGAGCAGTTCTTC.

V gene TRBV6-4 combines with J gene TRBJ2-3; 11 nucleotides align to TRBD1. J was trimmed by 5 bases and V by 5 bases; bases with no gene match: 6. Looked up from germline, CDR1 is MRHNA and CDR2 is SNTAGT. CDR3 length: 15 residues. CDR3 region: CASSSDRGHGDTQYF. CDR3 nucleotide sequence: TGTGCCAGCAGTTCGGACAGGGGGCACGGAGATACGCAGTATTTT.

This clone was seen a handful of times. The gene calls are TRBV4-3 and TRBJ2-2; the D gene is possibly TRBD2 (6 bases). Trimming pared 0 bases from V and 10 bases from J, leaving 12 bases between. The CDR3 contains 14 residues. Germline values: CDR1 LGHNA, CDR2 YSLEER. This chain's CDR3 is CASSQDLGGEELFF. CDR3 sequence (DNA): TGCGCCAGCAGCCAAGATTTGGGCGGGGAGGAGCTGTTTTTT.

As concerns this clone: Other nucleotide sequences in the sample specify the same CDR3. The chain recombines TRBV3-1 (or the pseudogene TRBV3-2) with TRBJ2-5; no reliable D call. CDR3 size: 11 residues. Trimming removed 3 bases at V and 4 bases at J, with 3 bases between. Germline loops: CDR1 LGHDT, CDR2 YNNKEL (reference sequence). As DNA, the CDR3 is TGTGCCAGCAGCCATAGAGAGACCCAGTACTTC. This gives the protein CASSHRETQYF.

The rearrangement joins TRBV5-6 to TRBJ1-1; perhaps TRBD1 as D (5 bases). Trimming pared 0 bases from V and 5 bases from J, leaving 11 bases between. The CDR3 is 14 residues long. From germline, CDR1 is SGHDT and CDR2 YYEEEE. For the CDR3, the DNA is TGTGCCAGCAGCTTGGACGTCGGGGGAACTGAAGCTTTCTTT. This encodes CASSLDVGGTEAFF.

This clone occurred a few times. The V call is TRBV3-1 (or the pseudogene TRBV3-2), the J call TRBJ2-3; D remains ambiguous. The CDR3 runs 11 residues. Germline V gives CDR1 LGHDT, CDR2 YNNKEL (reference sequence). Trimming cost V 0 bases and J 13 bases, with 8 bases left between them. CDR3 in amino acids: CASSQDTVKYF. The CDR3 coding sequence is TGTGCCAGCAGCCAAGATACGGTCAAGTATTTT.

The genes are TRBV6-1 and TRBJ2-7; D is unresolved. V was shortened by 1 base and J by 0 bases, with 10 bases between the two germline ends. The CDR3 sequence is 15 residues long. Germline V gene data show CDR1 as MNHNS and CDR2 as SASEGT. CDR3 in DNA: TGTGCCAGCAGTGAAGGAATAGATTACTCCTACGAGCAGTACTTC. It encodes CASSEGIDYSYEQYF.

The chain combines TRBV19 with TRBJ2-1; 7 bases agree with TRBD1. The CDR3 spans 13 residues. CDR1 and CDR2 from the germline V gene are LNHDA and SQIVND (reference sequence). The junction had 9 bases not matched to a gene; V was cut back by 10 bases and J by 6 bases. CDR3 sequence: CATWNRGTNEQFF. The CDR3 coding sequence is TGTGCCACCTGGAACAGGGGCACCAATGAGCAGTTCTTC. Full variable domain (missing parts from reference TRBV19 and TRBJ2-1): DGGITQSPKYLFRKEGQNVTLSCEQNLNHDAMYWYRQDPGQGLRLIYYSQIVNDFQKGDIAEGYSVSREKKESFPLTVTSAQKNPTAFYLCATWNRGTNEQFFGPGTRLTVL.